Each of the 23 T cell receptor beta chains below was sequenced from the same sample in a study of graft-versus-host responses after intestinal transplantation. Measured with immunoSEQ multiplex PCR; TCRdb has only the in-frame clones, and not every one. The repertoire has fewer than 150,000 clones, roughly 92% of them found once; the top ten carry over 0.15%. These receptors' antigens are unknown. This specimen was unstimulated CD4+ T cells sorted from spleen or lymph node cells, taken before intestinal transplant. These receptors were taken from a human donor who received an intestinal transplant.

The J gene is TRBJ2-3, the V gene TRBV6-5; D might be TRBD1 or TRBD2, each matching 5 bases. V lost 10 bases and J lost 2, with 16 bases in between. The CDR3 totals 14 residues. Germline-derived CDR1 and CDR2 are MNHEY and SVGAGI. Written as DNA, the CDR3 is TGTGCCACCACAGGACCGGGAAACACAGATACGCAGTATTTT. This codes for CATTGPGNTDTQYF.

The chain uses TRBV2 and TRBJ1-4; 8 nucleotides match TRBD1. CDR1 is SNHLY, CDR2 FYNNEI, per germline. The CDR3 runs 15 residues. With V trimmed by 4 bases and J by 4 bases, 5 bases remained unmatched. The CDR3 nucleotides read TGTGCCAGCAGTGGGGGGACAGGAGTTAATGAAAAACTGTTTTTT. Translation gives CASSGGTGVNEKLFF.

This chain uses TRBV10-3 with TRBJ1-6, with TRBD1 identical over 7 bases. The junction had 10 bases not matched to a gene; V was cut back by 4 bases and J by 10 bases. The CDR3 has 15 amino acids. In germline, CDR1 is ENHRY, CDR2 SYGVKD. The CDR3, as DNA: TGTGCCATCAGTGGCGGGACAGTGGAAGGCTCACCCCTCCACTTT. It encodes CAISGGTVEGSPLHF.

This clone was seen only a few times. The gene calls are TRBV19 and TRBJ1-2; 9 nucleotides agree with TRBD1. Germline-derived CDR1 and CDR2 are LNHDA and SQIVND (reference sequence). This CDR3 has 14 amino acids. V gave up 3 bases and J gave up 4 bases; unmatched junction bases: 3. The CDR3 sequence is CASSMGTGIYGYTF. In DNA form, the CDR3 reads TGTGCCAGTAGTATGGGGACAGGGATCTATGGCTACACCTTC.

The rearrangement links TRBV9 to TRBJ2-5; TRBD2 matches 7 bases. Germline assignment: CDR1 SGDLS and CDR2 YYNGEE. Trimming removed 0 bases from V and 5 bases from J; junction bases left unmatched: 10. The CDR3 loop spans 16 amino acids. CDR3 protein: CASSVGLAEIGETQYF. The DNA of the CDR3 is TGTGCCAGCAGCGTAGGGCTAGCGGAGATCGGGGAGACCCAGTACTTC.

V gene TRBV5-1 combines with J gene TRBJ1-1; 11 bases match TRBD1. CDR1 and CDR2 (germline): SGHRS, YFSETQ. V shed 0 bases, J shed 4 bases, and the junction held 5 bases outside the gene matches. This CDR3 is 16 amino acids long. The CDR3 region has the DNA TGCGCCAGCAGCTTGGGGGCCGGGACAGGGGGCACTGAAGCTTTCTTT. It codes for CASSLGAGTGGTEAFF.

The rearrangement uses TRBV19 and TRBJ2-3, with D perhaps matching TRBD1 (6 bases). CDR1 LNHDA and CDR2 SQIVND come from the germline V gene (reference sequence). V lost 8 bases, J lost 1 base, and 19 bases lay in between. This CDR3 is 16 amino acids long. Here the CDR3 DNA reads TGTGCCAGTGGTAACACAGGGTCCCCCCGCACAGATACGCAGTATTTT. It encodes CASGNTGSPRTDTQYF.

This sequence joins TRBV20-1 and TRBJ1-1; D is unclear. CDR3 size: 10 residues. Trimming cost V 2 bases and J 7 bases, with 5 bases left between them. Per germline, CDR1 DFQATT and CDR2 SNEGSKA (reference sequence). The CDR3, as DNA: TGCAGTGCTAGACGCCGTGAAGCTTTCTTT. Translating gives CSARRREAFF.

The chain employs TRBV7-8 and TRBJ1-3; no clear D. Trimming removed 0 bases from V and 0 bases from J, with 9 bases in between. The CDR3 is made up of 16 amino acids. Germline CDR1 reads SGHVS; CDR2 reads FQNEAQ. This chain's CDR3 is CASSLATPSSGNTIYF. The CDR3 DNA reads TGTGCCAGCAGCTTAGCAACTCCTAGCTCTGGAAACACCATATATTTT.

A remark on this clone: Other DNA sequences in the sample encode the same CDR3. The J gene is TRBJ2-5, the V gene TRBV11-2, with a possible D match to TRBD1 (6 bases). CDR1 and CDR2 from the germline V gene are SGHAT and FQNNGV. The CDR3 has 13 residues. The ends were cut back, 4 bases at V and 3 bases at J, with 9 bases in the middle. The CDR3 sequence: CASSSGTKETQYF. The CDR3 nucleotides read TGTGCCAGCAGCTCCGGGACAAAAGAGACCCAGTACTTC.

The chain uses TRBV6-1 and TRBJ1-1, with a tentative D call TRBD1 (5 bases). V lost 6 bases to trimming and J lost 4 bases, with 12 bases between them. Germline CDR1 is MNHNS and CDR2 is SASEGT. The length of the CDR3 is 13 residues. The CDR3 reads CASSRDVGTEAFF. CDR3 DNA sequence: TGTGCCAGCAGCAGGGACGTTGGCACTGAAGCTTTCTTT.

V and J are TRBV7-8 and TRBJ1-2; unclear D gene. The germline V gene encodes CDR1 SGHVS and CDR2 FQNEAQ. This CDR3 spans 14 amino acids. The ends were cut back, 8 bases at V and 9 bases at J, with 22 bases in the middle. The DNA for the CDR3 is TGTGCCAGCCTCCAGGACGGGAGTGGTCGGAGCTACACCTTC. Protein: CASLQDGSGRSYTF.

The chain employs TRBV10-3 and TRBJ1-5; D possibly corresponds to TRBD1 (5 bases). Germline CDR1 reads ENHRY; CDR2 reads SYGVKD. Trimming took off 10 bases at V and 2 bases at J, with 18 bases between the two ends. There are 15 residues in the CDR3. This CDR3 reads CATLSHDSRNQPQHF. The DNA for the CDR3 is TGTGCCACCCTTTCGCATGACAGCCGCAATCAGCCCCAGCATTTT.

This clone was recorded only once. This chain links TRBV9 with TRBJ2-3; D unclear. Trimming removed 0 bases from V and 2 bases from J, with 7 bases in between. The germline V gene has CDR1 SGDLS and CDR2 YYNGEE. This CDR3 comprises 14 residues. This CDR3 reads CASSVGSVTDTQYF. CDR3 nucleotide sequence: TGTGCCAGCAGCGTAGGATCTGTCACAGATACGCAGTATTTT. The whole variable domain, filled in from reference TRBV9 and TRBJ2-3, reads DSGVTQTPKHLITATGQRVTLRCSPRSGDLSVYWYQQSLDQGLQFLIQYYNGEERAKGNILERFSAQQFPDLHSELNLSSLELGDSALYFCASSVGSVTDTQYFGPGTRLTVL.

The chain combines TRBV12-5 with TRBJ1-2; D not resolved. CDR3 length equals 11 residues. Germline loops: CDR1 LGHNT, CDR2 FRNRAP. Deletions cut 8 bases from V and 2 bases from J, with 6 bases between. CDR3 loop: CASSRNYGYTF. The CDR3 DNA reads TGTGCTAGTTCGCGGAACTATGGCTACACCTTC.

The genes are TRBV7-2 and TRBJ1-2; TRBD1 is a possible D gene (5 bases). The CDR3 is 18 amino acids. V was trimmed by 5 bases and J by 8 bases, leaving 30 bases between them. Looked up from germline, CDR1 is SGHTA and CDR2 is FQGNSA. CDR3 sequence: CASSRRTSPYHSRWGYTF. The CDR3 DNA sequence: TGTGCCAGCAGCCGAAGGACAAGTCCTTACCATAGCCGATGGGGCTACACCTTC.

The chain employs TRBV6-1 and TRBJ1-4; 9 bases line up with TRBD1. The V segment lost 5 bases and the J segment 6 bases; nucleotides outside the gene matches: 4. The CDR3 is made up of 14 amino acids. CDR1 is MNHNS and CDR2 is SASEGT in the germline V gene. CDR3 bases: TGTGCCAGCAGTTCGGGACAGGGTTATGAAAAACTGTTTTTT. Its protein is CASSSGQGYEKLFF.

The chain couples TRBV11-2 to TRBJ2-1, with no clear D. Between the trimmed V and J ends, which lost 3 bases and 6 bases, there was a span of 3 bases. This CDR3 is 11 amino acids long. Germline CDR1 SGHAT, CDR2 FQNNGV. The CDR3 region has the DNA TGTGCCAGCAGCTTGAGCAATGAGCAGTTCTTC. Translation: CASSLSNEQFF.

The genes are TRBV4-2 and TRBJ1-4; the D is unclear. The CDR3 extends over 17 amino acids. V was clipped by 1 base and J by 1 base, with 13 bases between them. CDR1 is LGHNA, CDR2 YNFKEQ, per germline. The CDR3 DNA follows: TGTGCCAGCAGCCAAGTTAACGAGGCGGAAACTAATGAAAAACTGTTTTTT. Amino acid sequence: CASSQVNEAETNEKLFF.

This clone has just a few counts. The chain employs TRBV10-3 and TRBJ1-1; the match to TRBD1 covers 10 bases. The V gene end was trimmed by 10 bases and the J gene end by 7 bases; junction bases not matched to a gene: 3. The V gene's germline CDR1 is ENHRY and CDR2 SYGVKD. This CDR3 spans 11 amino acids. CDR3 nucleotide sequence: TGTGCCACAGGGACAGGGGTTGAAGCTTTCTTT. Protein: CATGTGVEAFF.

The chain is built from TRBV7-9 and TRBJ1-5; D gene unclear. The germline V and J ends were trimmed by 5 bases and 0 bases, with 11 bases remaining between them. The CDR3 loop spans 15 amino acids. Germline CDR1 SEHNR, CDR2 FQNEAQ (reference sequence). The CDR3 DNA sequence: TGTGCCAGCAGCCGCACTGGGAGTAGCAATCAGCCCCAGCATTTT. Amino acid sequence: CASSRTGSSNQPQHF.

The chain is built from TRBV19 and TRBJ1-1; the match to TRBD1 covers 7 bases. This CDR3 has 13 residues. Germline trimming cut 4 bases from V and 5 bases from J; bases unmatched to any gene: 4. CDR1 LNHDA and CDR2 SQIVND come from the germline V gene (reference sequence). CDR3 DNA sequence: TGTGCCAGTAGTACCATACAGGGGACTGAAGCTTTCTTT. Its protein is CASSTIQGTEAFF.

This rearrangement joins TRBV19 to TRBJ1-6, with D unclear. This CDR3 region has 15 residues. The germline CDR1 and CDR2 sequences are LNHDA and SQIVND (reference sequence). The V and J ends lost 6 bases and 0 bases respectively, with 9 bases between them. Written as DNA, the CDR3 is TGTGCCAGTAGGATGGGTGTCTCCTATAATTCACCCCTCCACTTT. Translated, it gives CASRMGVSYNSPLHF.